This record concerns one T cell receptor beta chain sequence. Clones were read by immunoSEQ multiplex PCR, and TCRdb kept only the in-frame ones, dropping some. The sample has over 950,000 clones; around 77% are singletons. The germline V gene has CDR1 SGHRS and CDR2 YFSETQ. The V and J ends lost 6 bases and 5 bases respectively, with 18 bases between them. This CDR3 is built from 14 residues. This sample is drawn from a study of shared clonotypes between healthy human individuals. This sequence joins TRBV5-1 and TRBJ2-7; D gene ambiguous. The sequencing input was memory CD4+ T cells from PBMCs. Subset specified: CD45RA-negative fraction. The source is a man between 18 and 29 years old in good health. Some clones in this sample may be carry-over from other donors' samples. This CDR3 reads CASKIRAVAHEQYF. Written as DNA, the CDR3 is TGCGCCAGCAAGATCCGGGCCGTCGCTCACGAGCAGTACTTC.